The 30 T cell receptor beta chains below come from one sample, sequenced in a study of CD8+ T cells in alopecia areata. After isolation, RNA underwent reverse transcription to generate cDNA as the sequencing template. Assay used: immunoSEQ multiplex PCR; TCRdb lists only in-frame clones, some missing. The sample gives about 180,000 clones, about 67% of which show up once; about an eighth is in the top ten. The sequenced sample was CD8+ T cells sorted from blood, obtained at week 0. These receptors were obtained from a human donor with alopecia areata.

CDR3 bases: TGCGCCAGCAGCCTAAGGGACTCCCCCCAGTCCGAGCAGTACTTC. Translation gives CASSLRDSPQSEQYF. The chain is built from TRBV5-1 and TRBJ2-7; D is perhaps TRBD2 (6 bases). The CDR3 has 15 amino acids. Trimming left V 4 bases short and J 6 bases short, with 20 bases between. Germline assignment: CDR1 SGHRS and CDR2 YFSETQ.

The chain links TRBV5-5 to TRBJ1-2, with D maybe TRBD1 (6 bases). Germline V gives CDR1 SGHKS, CDR2 YYEKEE (reference sequence). Trimming pared 4 bases from V and 1 base from J, leaving 14 bases between. CDR3 length: 15 residues. The CDR3 spells CASSTGQLVNYGYTF. DNA for the CDR3: TGTGCCAGCAGCACAGGACAGCTTGTTAACTATGGCTACACCTTC.

The chain combines TRBV29-1 with TRBJ2-1; 7 bases are shared with TRBD1. V dropped 7 bases and J dropped 8; count of bases not matched to a gene: 14. CDR3 size: 14 residues. The germline V gene encodes CDR1 SQVTM and CDR2 ANQGSEA. The CDR3 spells CSAEGAGTVDEQFF. For the CDR3, the DNA is TGCAGCGCTGAGGGGGCTGGTACGGTTGATGAGCAGTTCTTC.

V and J are TRBV6-5 and TRBJ2-2; 7 positions match TRBD1. Germline V CDR1 and CDR2: MNHEY, SVGAGI. With 7 bases clipped from V and 3 bases from J, the junction kept 2 bases outside the gene matches. The CDR3 has 13 amino acids. The DNA for the CDR3 is TGTGCCAGCAAAGGGGGCCACACCGGGGAGCTGTTTTTT. This encodes CASKGGHTGELFF.

V and J are TRBV10-3 and TRBJ1-2; no clear D gene. Germline V gene lookup returns CDR1 ENHRY and CDR2 SYGVKD. The ends were cut back, 6 bases at V and 1 base at J, with 3 bases in the middle. The length of the CDR3 is 11 residues. The CDR3 region is CAIRINYGYTF. The CDR3 DNA follows: TGTGCCATCAGGATTAACTATGGCTACACCTTC.

V gene TRBV5-1 combines with J gene TRBJ2-5; 11 positions agree with TRBD2. Trimming removed 2 bases from V and 0 bases from J; junction bases left unmatched: 3. Germline CDR1 SGHRS, CDR2 YFSETQ. The CDR3 is 16 residues long. CDR3 loop: CASSFRLAGNQETQYF. CDR3 nucleotides: TGCGCCAGCAGCTTCCGACTAGCGGGAAACCAAGAGACCCAGTACTTC.

The J gene is TRBJ2-4, the V gene TRBV2; D call uncertain. The CDR3 extends over 16 amino acids. V gave up 2 bases and J gave up 3 bases, with 14 bases separating them. Germline V gene data show CDR1 as SNHLY and CDR2 as FYNNEI. The CDR3 DNA reads as TGTGCCAGCAGTGAATCCCCGGGCCCAGACAAAAACATTCAGTACTTC. Its translation is CASSESPGPDKNIQYF.

The rearrangement links TRBV7-2 to TRBJ1-2, with TRBD1 matching 9 bases. CDR3 length equals 17 residues. From germline, CDR1 is SGHTA and CDR2 FQGNSA. J gave up 2 bases and V 7 bases, and 14 bases lay outside the gene matches. Written as DNA, the CDR3 is TGTGCCAGCATCCCAGTTTCGGGACAGGGTTCCAACTATGGCTACACCTTC. This encodes CASIPVSGQGSNYGYTF.

The rearrangement joins TRBV7-8 to TRBJ1-2; D unclear. CDR1 is SGHVS, CDR2 FQNEAQ, per germline. Trimming took 5 bases from V and 4 from J, leaving 14 bases between them. The CDR3 contains 14 residues. CDR3 region: CASSLQQGGYGYTF. The CDR3 nucleotides are TGTGCCAGCAGCCTCCAACAAGGCGGCTATGGCTACACCTTC.

V gene TRBV30 combines with J gene TRBJ1-5; weak D call: TRBD1 (6 bases). This CDR3 has 11 amino acids. Trimming removed 5 bases from V and 5 bases from J, with 7 bases in between. Germline-derived CDR1 and CDR2 are GTSNPN and SVGIG (reference sequence). The CDR3 DNA sequence: TGTGCCTGGGGACAGTATCAGCCCCAGCATTTT. This translates into CAWGQYQPQHF.

This clone was observed a handful of times. V usage is TRBV20-1 and J usage is TRBJ2-7; D perhaps matches TRBD1 (5 bases). Germline V gives CDR1 DFQATT, CDR2 SNEGSKA (reference sequence). The CDR3 is 11 amino acids. The V end lost 7 bases, the J end lost 7 bases, and 14 bases lay between the germline ends. The CDR3 DNA reads as TGCAGTGGCAACTTGCAGGGTGAGCAGTACTTC. It yields the protein CSGNLQGEQYF.

This clone occurred a few times. The rearrangement joins TRBV27 to TRBJ2-1, with TRBD1 matching 10 bases. From germline, CDR1 is MNHEY and CDR2 SMNVEV (reference sequence). The CDR3 consists of 15 residues. J was trimmed by 4 bases and V by 9 bases; bases with no gene match: 9. The CDR3 spells CASGAGTGVYNEQFF. CDR3 nucleotides: TGTGCCAGTGGAGCGGGGACAGGGGTATACAATGAGCAGTTCTTC.

The chain couples TRBV9 to TRBJ2-7, with D perhaps matching TRBD2 (6 bases). Germline V gives CDR1 SGDLS, CDR2 YYNGEE. This CDR3 comprises 14 residues. The germline V and J ends were trimmed by 4 bases and 3 bases, with 14 bases remaining between them. CDR3 in DNA: TGTGCCAGCAGCCCAAAACTAGCCCACTACGAGCAGTACTTC. Its translation is CASSPKLAHYEQYF.

V and J are TRBV4-2 and TRBJ1-5; no reliable D call. The CDR3 loop spans 14 amino acids. In germline, CDR1 is LGHNA, CDR2 YNFKEQ. Trimming took 4 bases from V and 0 from J, leaving 7 bases between them. CDR3 nucleotides: TGTGCCAGCAGCCTAGGAGATAGCAATCAGCCCCAGCATTTT. This gives the protein CASSLGDSNQPQHF.

This clone has just one count. The CDR3 loop reads CASSESSLPYGDFYEQYF. Written as DNA, the CDR3 is TGTGCCAGCAGTGAATCATCTCTACCGTACGGGGACTTTTACGAGCAGTACTTC. The chain employs TRBV6-1 and TRBJ2-7; D is perhaps TRBD2 (6 bases). The CDR3 covers 18 residues. Trimming stripped 2 bases from V and 4 bases from J, with 24 bases between. Germline-derived CDR1 and CDR2 are MNHNS and SASEGT.

This clone occurred a few times. V is TRBV7-2 and J is TRBJ2-1; D is uncertain. CDR1 is SGHTA and CDR2 is FQGNSA in the germline V gene. The length of the CDR3 is 12 residues. V shed 5 bases and J shed 15 bases, with 17 bases lying between them. The CDR3, as DNA: TGTGCCAGCAGCCCATACAGCTACACTGTGTTCTTC. It encodes CASSPYSYTVFF. The complete variable domain, with remaining parts taken from reference TRBV7-2 and TRBJ2-1, reads GAGVSQSPSNKVTEKGKDVELRCDPISGHTALYWYRQSLGQGLEFLIYFQGNSAPDKSGLPSDRFSAERTGGSVSTLTIQRTQQEDSAVYLCASSPYSYTVFFGPGTRLTVL.

V and J are TRBV20-1 and TRBJ1-2; D gene ambiguous. The length of the CDR3 is 11 residues. Per the germline V gene, CDR1 is DFQATT and CDR2 is SNEGSKA (reference sequence). V lost 5 bases and J lost 4, with 8 bases in between. The CDR3 region is CSAWLSYGYTF. The CDR3 bases are TGCAGTGCTTGGTTGTCCTATGGCTACACCTTC.

The chain links TRBV13 to TRBJ2-5, with a tentative D call TRBD1 (5 bases). Trimming left V 5 bases short and J 0 bases short, with 7 bases between. CDR1 and CDR2 from the germline V gene are PRHDT and FYEKMQ (reference sequence). This CDR3 contains 13 residues. The CDR3 reads CASSPGYQETQYF. The DNA for the CDR3 is TGTGCCAGCAGCCCAGGGTACCAAGAGACCCAGTACTTC. Full variable domain (outside the CDR3, taken from reference TRBV13 and TRBJ2-5): AAGVIQSPRHLIKEKRETATLKCYPIPRHDTVYWYQQGPGQDPQFLISFYEKMQSDKGSIPDRFSAQQFSDYHSELNMSSLELGDSALYFCASSPGYQETQYFGPGTRLLVL.

V and J are TRBV2 and TRBJ2-1; D gene uncertain. Deletions cut 7 bases from V and 4 bases from J, with 14 bases between. Germline V lookup: CDR1 SNHLY, CDR2 FYNNEI. This CDR3 is built from 14 residues. The CDR3 DNA reads as TGTGCCAGCACAGACCGGCCCGAATACAATGAGCAGTTCTTC. Translating it yields CASTDRPEYNEQFF.

The V call is TRBV4-2, the J call TRBJ1-1; 8 nucleotides match TRBD1. V shed 0 bases, J shed 1 base, and the junction held 4 bases outside the gene matches. The CDR3 contains 16 residues. Germline lookup yields CDR1 LGHNA and CDR2 YNFKEQ. The CDR3 reads CASSQEWQGANTEAFF. Written as DNA, the CDR3 is TGTGCCAGCAGCCAAGAATGGCAGGGGGCGAACACTGAAGCTTTCTTT.

This chain links TRBV6-1 with TRBJ1-2, with D possibly TRBD1 on 5 matching bases. This CDR3 is 14 amino acids long. CDR1 and CDR2 from the germline V gene are MNHNS and SASEGT. The V end was cut by 6 bases, the J end by 4 bases, with 15 bases between. CDR3 coding DNA: TGTGCCAGCAGGGAAAAACAGGTCGGCTATGGCTACACCTTC. It is translated as CASREKQVGYGYTF.

The chain carries TRBV2 and TRBJ2-5; 9 bases fit TRBD1. This CDR3 is built from 15 residues. CDR1 is SNHLY, CDR2 FYNNEI, per germline. With V trimmed by 7 bases and J by 5 bases, 11 bases remained unmatched. CDR3 amino acids: CASNLVTGGSETQYF. The CDR3 DNA reads as TGTGCCAGCAATCTTGTGACAGGGGGATCGGAGACCCAGTACTTC.

This clone has only a few counts. The chain combines TRBV29-1 with TRBJ1-1; D is perhaps TRBD1 (5 bases). In germline, CDR1 is SQVTM, CDR2 ANQGSEA. Deletions cut 6 bases from V and 11 bases from J, with 16 bases between. This CDR3 comprises 11 residues. CDR3 sequence (DNA): TGCAGCGTACTCAGACCGGGGGATGCTTTCTTT. Translated: CSVLRPGDAFF. Using reference TRBV29-1 and TRBJ1-1 for the parts outside the CDR3, the full variable domain is SAVISQKPSRDICQRGTSLTIQCQVDSQVTMMFWYRQQPGQSLTLIATANQGSEATYESGFVIDKFPISRPNLTFSTLTVSNMSPEDSSIYLCSVLRPGDAFFGQGTRLTVV.

The chain employs TRBV11-2 and TRBJ2-5; TRBD1 matches 8 bases. Trimming cost V 4 bases and J 2 bases; bases outside gene matches: 9. Germline V gene lookup returns CDR1 SGHAT and CDR2 FQNNGV. The CDR3 covers 16 residues. The CDR3 loop reads CASSYVSRTGQETQYF. CDR3 DNA sequence: TGTGCCAGCAGCTACGTGAGCCGGACAGGGCAAGAGACCCAGTACTTC. Supplemented by reference TRBV11-2 and TRBJ2-5, the full variable domain reads EAGVAQSPRYKIIEKRQSVAFWCNPISGHATLYWYQQILGQGPKLLIQFQNNGVVDDSQLPKDRFSAERLKGVDSTLKIQPAKLEDSAVYLCASSYVSRTGQETQYFGPGTRLLVL.

This chain links TRBV10-3 with TRBJ1-1, with a possible D match to TRBD1 (6 bases). CDR1 is ENHRY and CDR2 is SYGVKD in the germline V gene. Trimming removed 2 bases from V and 0 bases from J, with 19 bases in between. The CDR3 is 18 amino acids. This chain's CDR3 is CAISERTGLGGLNTEAFF. As DNA, the CDR3 is TGTGCCATCAGTGAGCGTACTGGGTTGGGGGGCCTGAACACTGAAGCTTTCTTT.

The chain employs TRBV9 and TRBJ2-3, with 11 positions matching TRBD2. Germline V gives CDR1 SGDLS, CDR2 YYNGEE. The junction had 8 bases not matched to a gene; V was cut back by 2 bases and J by 3 bases. The CDR3 sequence is 17 residues long. DNA of the CDR3: TGTGCCAGCAGCGTCTGGGGTAGCGGGGGGGCTACAGATACGCAGTATTTT. Translated, it gives CASSVWGSGGATDTQYF.

This clone is a singleton in its sample. The chain combines TRBV7-9 with TRBJ2-7; no clear D gene. Germline V gene sequence: CDR1 SEHNR, CDR2 FQNEAQ (reference sequence). The CDR3 covers 15 residues. The V end lost 4 bases, the J end lost 3 bases, and 16 bases lay between the germline ends. CDR3 in amino acids: CASSSATVRLYEQYF. Written as DNA, the CDR3 is TGTGCCAGCAGCTCTGCCACCGTCCGCCTCTACGAGCAGTACTTC.

This chain uses TRBV7-9 with TRBJ2-7, with a possible D match to TRBD1 (6 bases). CDR1 and CDR2 (germline): SEHNR, FQNEAQ (reference sequence). The V and J ends lost 3 bases and 1 base respectively, with 7 bases between them. The CDR3 covers 13 residues. The CDR3 loop is CASSFGQSYEQYF. DNA for the CDR3: TGTGCCAGCAGCTTTGGACAGTCCTACGAGCAGTACTTC.

J is TRBJ2-5 and V is TRBV4-1; the D is unclear. Germline-derived CDR1 and CDR2 are MGHRA and YSYEKL. The CDR3 runs 14 residues. Deletions cut 1 base from V and 9 bases from J, with 15 bases between. CDR3 loop: CASSQVSGGAPQYF. In DNA form, the CDR3 reads TGCGCCAGCAGCCAAGTATCTGGCGGAGCGCCCCAGTACTTC.

This chain joins TRBV6-1 and TRBJ1-3; no firm D call. V was shortened by 6 bases and J by 0 bases, with 9 bases between the two germline ends. CDR1 and CDR2 from the germline V gene are MNHNS and SASEGT. The CDR3 extends over 14 amino acids. The CDR3: CASSGLGSGNTIYF. Here the CDR3 DNA reads TGTGCCAGCAGCGGATTGGGCTCTGGAAACACCATATATTTT.